The clone carrying this T cell receptor beta chain has ten or more counts. Its antigen remains unidentified. The sample is drawn from a study of T cell repertoires in cytomegalovirus infection. Study results and limitations: Ex vivo, HLA-C-restricted CMV-specific TCR beta clonotypes prevailed over the rest of the response.

The CDR3 consists of 12 residues. The V gene's germline CDR1 is SGHTA and CDR2 FQGNSA. V lost 2 bases to trimming and J lost 10 bases, with 11 bases between them. TCRdb redid the calling of the reads with MiXCR, one entry per CDR3 protein. The sample lists hundreds of thousands of distinct CDR3 sequences; about 24% were seen once. Material: CD8+ T cells from PBMCs. V and J are TRBV7-2 and TRBJ1-1; D call uncertain. The clonotype was recovered from a human donor in good health (CMV status not recorded). Some clones in this sample may be carry-over from other donors' samples. The CDR3: CASSLNSPGAFF. The CDR3 region has the DNA TGTGCCAGCAGCTTAAACTCTCCGGGAGCTTTCTTT.